This entry concerns a single TCR beta chain. What it recognizes is unknown. This entry belongs to a study of cytomegalovirus exposure and HLA in healthy donors. 60 Vbeta and 13 Jbeta primers were used in PCR. Produced via immunoSEQ multiplex PCR; TCRdb's table is partial and in-frame only. The sample comprises around 100,000 clones, 70% to 80% of which are singletons, and roughly 3.7% rests with the top ten. Germline V gene sequence: CDR1 SGHDT, CDR2 YYEEEE. V was shortened by 6 bases and J by 3 bases, with 16 bases between the two germline ends. The CDR3 totals 15 residues. Study results and caveats: Some segments of the V type, notably TRBV6-2 and TRBV6-3, were excluded as indistinguishable. Confirmation was obtained in vitro that a few CMV-associated chains are specific for CMV antigens. In a later analysis, TCR association rates varied by HLA locus: DRB1 most, HLA-C fewest. Likely technical artifact: a cluster of highly shared sequence variants.

Sequencing used PBMCs. J is TRBJ1-5 and V is TRBV5-6; D might be TRBD1 (6 bases). The receptor's source is a female donor in good health and CMV-seropositive. Here the CDR3 reads CASTLGGDVNQPQHF. The CDR3 DNA follows: TGTGCCAGCACCCTAGGGGGAGACGTCAATCAGCCCCAGCATTTT.